The 2 T cell receptor beta chains below come from one sample, sequenced in a study of blood T cell repertoires in COVID-19. Sequenced by immunoSEQ multiplex PCR; TCRdb stores in-frame clones only, minus some. The top ten hold over 12% of the sample, which has over 200,000 clones, about 90% seen once. The sequenced sample consisted of PBMCs or T cells enriched from blood (not recorded which). The receptors were sampled from a man in his thirties or forties who had been exposed to COVID-19.

The J gene is TRBJ1-2, the V gene TRBV6-5; D not resolved. The CDR3 contains 14 residues. Germline CDR1 MNHEY, CDR2 SVGAGI. V gave up 0 bases and J gave up 7 bases, with 12 bases separating them. The CDR3: CASSYSRGKAGYTF. Here the CDR3 DNA reads TGTGCCAGCAGTTACTCGAGAGGGAAAGCTGGCTACACCTTC.

This rearrangement joins TRBV9 to TRBJ2-1; the D gene is possibly TRBD2 (5 bases). Germline V gives CDR1 SGDLS, CDR2 YYNGEE. This CDR3 has 13 amino acids. Trimming removed 0 bases at V and 5 bases at J, with 6 bases between. CDR3 protein: CASSVAGNNEQFF. The DNA for the CDR3 is TGTGCCAGCAGCGTAGCCGGGAACAATGAGCAGTTCTTC.